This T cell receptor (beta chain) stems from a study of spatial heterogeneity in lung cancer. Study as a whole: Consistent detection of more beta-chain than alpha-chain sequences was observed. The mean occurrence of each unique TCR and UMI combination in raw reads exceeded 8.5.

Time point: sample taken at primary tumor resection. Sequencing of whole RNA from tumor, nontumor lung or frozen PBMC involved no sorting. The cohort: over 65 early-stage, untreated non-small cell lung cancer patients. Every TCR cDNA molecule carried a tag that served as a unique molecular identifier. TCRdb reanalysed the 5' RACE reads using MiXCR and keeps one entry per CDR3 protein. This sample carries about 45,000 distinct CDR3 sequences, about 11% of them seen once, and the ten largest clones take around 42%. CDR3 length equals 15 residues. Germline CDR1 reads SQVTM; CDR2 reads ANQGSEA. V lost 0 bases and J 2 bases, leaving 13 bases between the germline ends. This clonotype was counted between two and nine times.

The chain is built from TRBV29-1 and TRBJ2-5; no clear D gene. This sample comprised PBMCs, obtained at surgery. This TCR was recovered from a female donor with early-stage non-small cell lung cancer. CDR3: CSVEDGLGRQETQYF. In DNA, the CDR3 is TGCAGCGTTGAAGATGGGTTAGGTCGGCAAGAGACCCAGTACTTC.